Detailed here is one T cell receptor beta chain. Antigen specificity is unknown. This entry belongs to a study of cytomegalovirus exposure and HLA in healthy donors. Regarding the study as a whole: By HLA locus, TCR association rates varied in a later analysis, with DRB1 showing the most and HLA-C the fewest. Roughly uniform depth of sequencing across donors was assumed in presence/absence analyses. The authors reported that TCR beta sequences could predict HLA-A and HLA-B alleles. These predictions were accurate for most subjects in the first cohort.

CDR1 and CDR2 from the germline V gene are LNHNV and YYDKDF (reference sequence). The ends lost 7 bases at V and 4 bases at J; junction bases unmatched: 3. CDR3 length equals 13 residues. A multiplex PCR was run with 60 Vbeta primers and 13 Jbeta primers. The method was immunoSEQ multiplex PCR; TCRdb's version includes in-frame clones alone and lacks a portion of them. The sample lists about 170,000 clones, more than 70% occurring once. The source is a male donor in good health and CMV-seronegative. V and J are TRBV15 and TRBJ1-3; TRBD1 matches 8 bases. The source material was PBMCs. Written as DNA, the CDR3 is TGTGCCACCAATACAGGGGGAGGAAACACCATATATTTT. Residues: CATNTGGGNTIYF.